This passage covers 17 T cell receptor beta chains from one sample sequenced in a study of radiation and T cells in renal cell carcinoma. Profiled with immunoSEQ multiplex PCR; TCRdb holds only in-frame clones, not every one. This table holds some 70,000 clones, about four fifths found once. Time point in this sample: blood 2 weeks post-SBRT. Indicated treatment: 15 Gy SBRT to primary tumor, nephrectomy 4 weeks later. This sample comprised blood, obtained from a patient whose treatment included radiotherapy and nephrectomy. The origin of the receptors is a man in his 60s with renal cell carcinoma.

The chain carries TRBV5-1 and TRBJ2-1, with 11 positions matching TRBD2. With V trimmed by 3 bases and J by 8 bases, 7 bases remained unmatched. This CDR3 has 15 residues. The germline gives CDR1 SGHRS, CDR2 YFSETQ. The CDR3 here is CASSSGLAVLDEQFF. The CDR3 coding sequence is TGCGCCAGCAGCTCGGGACTAGCGGTTTTGGATGAGCAGTTCTTC.

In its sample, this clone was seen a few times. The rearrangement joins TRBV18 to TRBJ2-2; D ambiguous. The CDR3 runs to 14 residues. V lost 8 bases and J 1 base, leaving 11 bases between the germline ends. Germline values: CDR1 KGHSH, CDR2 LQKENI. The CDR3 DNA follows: TGTGCCAGCGCAGCCCTGGGGAACACCGGGGAGCTGTTTTTT. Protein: CASAALGNTGELFF.

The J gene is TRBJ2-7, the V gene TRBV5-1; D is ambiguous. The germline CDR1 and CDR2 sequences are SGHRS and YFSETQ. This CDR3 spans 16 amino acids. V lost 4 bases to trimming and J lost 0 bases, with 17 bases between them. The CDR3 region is CASSPTAGLSSYEQYF. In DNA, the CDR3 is TGCGCCAGCAGCCCCACAGCCGGGTTAAGCTCCTACGAGCAGTACTTC. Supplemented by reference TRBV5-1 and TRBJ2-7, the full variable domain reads KAGVTQTPRYLIKTRGQQVTLSCSPISGHRSVSWYQQTPGQGLQFLFEYFSETQRNKGNFPGRFSGRQFSNSRSEMNVSTLELGDSALYLCASSPTAGLSSYEQYFGPGTRLTVT.

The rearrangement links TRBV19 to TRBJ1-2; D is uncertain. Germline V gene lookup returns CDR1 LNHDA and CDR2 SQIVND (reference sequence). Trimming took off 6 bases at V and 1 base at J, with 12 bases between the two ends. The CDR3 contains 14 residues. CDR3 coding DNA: TGTGCCAGTAGCCCAGTAGGGTATAACTATGGCTACACCTTC. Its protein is CASSPVGYNYGYTF.

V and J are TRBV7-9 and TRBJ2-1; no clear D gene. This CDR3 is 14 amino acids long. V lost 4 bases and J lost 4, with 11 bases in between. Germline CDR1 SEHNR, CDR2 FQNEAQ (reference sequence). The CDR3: CASSSVTRYNEQFF. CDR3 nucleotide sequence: TGTGCCAGCAGCTCGGTGACTCGGTACAATGAGCAGTTCTTC.

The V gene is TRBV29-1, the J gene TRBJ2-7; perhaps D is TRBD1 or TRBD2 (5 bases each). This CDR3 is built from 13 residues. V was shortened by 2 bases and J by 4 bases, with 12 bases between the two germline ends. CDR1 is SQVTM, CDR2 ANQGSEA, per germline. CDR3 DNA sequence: TGCAGCGTTGAATCGTCAGGGAGATACGAGCAGTACTTC. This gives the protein CSVESSGRYEQYF.

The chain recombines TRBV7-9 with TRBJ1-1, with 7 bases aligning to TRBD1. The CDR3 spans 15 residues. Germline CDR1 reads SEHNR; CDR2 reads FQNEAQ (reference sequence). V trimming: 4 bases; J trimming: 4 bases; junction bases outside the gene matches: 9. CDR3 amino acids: CASSSTGAGTTEAFF. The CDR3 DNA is TGTGCCAGCAGCTCTACAGGGGCGGGAACCACTGAAGCTTTCTTT.

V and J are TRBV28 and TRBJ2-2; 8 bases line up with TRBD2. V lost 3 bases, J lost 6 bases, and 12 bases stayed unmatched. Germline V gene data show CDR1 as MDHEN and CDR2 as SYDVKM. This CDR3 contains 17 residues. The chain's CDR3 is CASSFSSWPGGAGELFF. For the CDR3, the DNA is TGTGCCAGCAGTTTCTCTAGCTGGCCGGGAGGGGCCGGGGAGCTGTTTTTT.

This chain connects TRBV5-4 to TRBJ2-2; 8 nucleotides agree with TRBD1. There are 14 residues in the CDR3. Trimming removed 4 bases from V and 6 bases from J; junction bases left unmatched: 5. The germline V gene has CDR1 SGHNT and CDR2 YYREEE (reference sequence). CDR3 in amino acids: CASSIQGVPGELFF. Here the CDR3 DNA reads TGTGCCAGCAGCATACAGGGGGTCCCCGGGGAGCTGTTTTTT.

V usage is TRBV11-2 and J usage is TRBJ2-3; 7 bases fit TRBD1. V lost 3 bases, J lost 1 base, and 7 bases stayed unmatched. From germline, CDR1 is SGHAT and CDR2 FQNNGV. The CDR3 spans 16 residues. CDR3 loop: CASSFGTAYGTDTQYF. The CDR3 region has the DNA TGTGCCAGCAGCTTTGGGACAGCGTACGGCACAGATACGCAGTATTTT.

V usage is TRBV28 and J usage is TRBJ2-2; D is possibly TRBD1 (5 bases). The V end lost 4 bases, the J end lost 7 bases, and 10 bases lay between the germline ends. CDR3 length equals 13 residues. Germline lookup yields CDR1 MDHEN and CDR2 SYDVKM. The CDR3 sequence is CASSSQGFGELFF. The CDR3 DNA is TGTGCCAGCAGTTCGCAGGGTTTCGGGGAGCTGTTTTTT. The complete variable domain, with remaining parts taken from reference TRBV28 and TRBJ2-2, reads DVKVTQSSRYLVKRTGEKVFLECVQDMDHENMFWYRQDPGLGLRLIYFSYDVKMKEKGDIPEGYSVSREKKERFSLILESASTNQTSMYLCASSSQGFGELFFGEGSRLTVL.

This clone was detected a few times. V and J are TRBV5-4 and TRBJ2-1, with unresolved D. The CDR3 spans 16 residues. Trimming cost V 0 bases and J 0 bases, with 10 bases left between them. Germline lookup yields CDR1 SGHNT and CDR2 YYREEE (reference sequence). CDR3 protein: CASSLGPFSSYNEQFF. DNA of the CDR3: TGTGCCAGCAGCTTGGGCCCGTTCAGCTCCTACAATGAGCAGTTCTTC.

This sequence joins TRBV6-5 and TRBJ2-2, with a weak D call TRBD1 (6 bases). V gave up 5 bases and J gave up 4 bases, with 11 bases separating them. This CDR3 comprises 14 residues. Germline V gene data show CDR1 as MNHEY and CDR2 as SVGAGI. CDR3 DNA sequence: TGTGCCAGCAGTGCCGACAGGATCACCGGGGAGCTGTTTTTT. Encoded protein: CASSADRITGELFF.

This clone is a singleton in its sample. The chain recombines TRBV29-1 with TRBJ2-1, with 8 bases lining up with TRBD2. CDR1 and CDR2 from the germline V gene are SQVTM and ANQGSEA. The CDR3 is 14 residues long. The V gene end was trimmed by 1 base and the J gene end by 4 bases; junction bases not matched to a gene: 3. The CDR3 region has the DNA TGCAGCGTTGAAGTAGTAGCGGGATACAATGAGCAGTTCTTC. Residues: CSVEVVAGYNEQFF.

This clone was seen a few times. CDR3 sequence: CASSSASSADTQYF. The CDR3 DNA reads TGTGCCAGCAGTTCAGCGAGTAGCGCAGATACGCAGTATTTT. This chain joins TRBV7-8 and TRBJ2-3; D is possibly TRBD2 (5 bases). The CDR3 loop spans 14 amino acids. Germline values: CDR1 SGHVS, CDR2 FQNEAQ. V shed 6 bases and J shed 4 bases, with 14 bases lying between them. The complete variable domain, with remaining parts taken from reference TRBV7-8 and TRBJ2-3, reads GAGVSQSPRYKVAKRGQDVALRCDPISGHVSLFWYQQALGQGPEFLTYFQNEAQLDKSGLPSDRFFAERPEGSVSTLKIQRTQQEDSAVYLCASSSASSADTQYFGPGTRLTVL.

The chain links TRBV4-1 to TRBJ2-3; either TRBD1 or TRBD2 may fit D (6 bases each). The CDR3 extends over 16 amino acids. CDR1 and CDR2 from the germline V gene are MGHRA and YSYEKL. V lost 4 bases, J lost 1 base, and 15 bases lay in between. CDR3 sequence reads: CASSRTTGTGTDTQYF. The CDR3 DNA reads TGCGCCAGCAGCCGGACTACAGGGACCGGCACAGATACGCAGTATTTT.

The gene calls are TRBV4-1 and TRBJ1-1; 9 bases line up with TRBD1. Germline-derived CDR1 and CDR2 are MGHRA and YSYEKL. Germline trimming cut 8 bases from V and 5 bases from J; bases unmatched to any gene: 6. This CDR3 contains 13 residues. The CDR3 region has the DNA TGCGCCAGCGGGACAGGGAAGGGGACTGAAGCTTTCTTT. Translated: CASGTGKGTEAFF.